Detailed here is one T cell receptor beta chain. It has no known antigen specificity. Per-nucleotide qualities are absent, and no much larger clonotype sits a single base away. The library was built by means of the immunoSEQ multiplex PCR assay. Not all clones reach the TCRdb copy of this immuneACCESS table, which keeps in-frame sequences only. Checked studies attribute under half of the gap to unresolved V genes and leave the rest unexplained. For this sample the table gives 630,000 or so clones, of which more than 75% were detected only once. Clones ranked in the top ten supply 0.0094% of the sample. The CDR3 starts with the cysteine, ends with the phenylalanine, and has 17 residues. Only the CDR3 region is kept as DNA, spanning 51 bases read in frame from base 1. The germline V gene (reference sequence) sets CDR1 to SGHNT and CDR2 to YYREEE. V drops 4 bases and J drops 4 bases, leaving 23 bases in between.

This record comes from a study of shared T cell receptors in the human thymus (dated by TCRdb to the early 2020s). Describing the broader study: The study examined how self-reactive, shared T-cell receptor alpha chains are generated in the human thymus.

The same data also went into a second study, on human thymus T cells. The second source states: The donors were immunologically healthy infants in Finland who had open corrective cardiac surgery for congenital heart defects. Thymus tissue was obtained as surgical resects removed during corrective cardiac surgery. Both the thymic and the peripheral blood repertoires appeared to show biased V and J gene segment usage. The related research found that thymic TCR repertoires overlapped highly between unrelated individuals. The study used eight infant thymus samples plus four related peripheral blood samples to characterize TCR alpha and beta repertoires. Donor ages ranged from roughly 6 to 250 days, and the cohort comprised about 6 male and two female infants. After being mechanically released from the tissue, thymocytes were kept at -70 degrees C in pellets of about 8.5-30 million cells. A QIAsymphony instrument was used to extract genomic DNA from frozen cell pellets. The immunoSEQ multiplex PCR assay was used to amplify the TCRB and TCRAD loci from a standardized quantity of quality-controlled genomic DNA. Amplicons spanned the V(D)J region at a length sufficient to cover the CDR3 and identify V and J genes. The commercial immunoSEQ service was used to sequence amplicons on an Illumina platform. Primer bias and sequencing errors were corrected as previously described, and TCRAD and TCRB definitions were based on the IMGT database. Analysis of the repertoires was done with immunoSEQ Analyzer 3.0 and VDJTools and included basic statistics, V/J segment usage, diversity estimates, rarefaction and pairwise overlap. Diversity was estimated using the Chao1, ChaoE, Efron-Thisted, Shannon and inverse Simpson indices, and was also estimated on datasets down-sampled to the size of the smallest sample. Repertoire overlap used strict matching of CDR3 nucleotide sequence, V gene and J gene, with Jaccard-based multidimensional scaling clustering. On average, thymus samples yielded roughly 800,000 unique TCRB clonotypes, whereas blood samples yielded around 84,000.

The receptor's source is a boy in the first two years of life with a congenital heart defect. Donor details come from another sample of the same person, matched by shared clones. This receptor chain uses TRBV5-4 and TRBJ1-1, and the D gene may be TRBD1, 6 bases matching. The sequenced sample consisted of thymocytes. Here is the DNA: TGTGCCAGCAGCCCGTCGGGCAGGGGCGTATATAGCACTGAAGCTTTCTTT. This translates into CASSPSGRGVYSTEAFF. Joined to the reference TRBV5-4 and TRBJ1-1 proteins, this CDR3 gives the full variable domain: ETGVTQSPTHLIKTRGQQVTLRCSSQSGHNTVSWYQQALGQGPQFIFQYYREEENGRGNFPPRFSGLQFPNYSSELNVNALELDDSALYLCASSPSGRGVYSTEAFFGQGTRLTVV.